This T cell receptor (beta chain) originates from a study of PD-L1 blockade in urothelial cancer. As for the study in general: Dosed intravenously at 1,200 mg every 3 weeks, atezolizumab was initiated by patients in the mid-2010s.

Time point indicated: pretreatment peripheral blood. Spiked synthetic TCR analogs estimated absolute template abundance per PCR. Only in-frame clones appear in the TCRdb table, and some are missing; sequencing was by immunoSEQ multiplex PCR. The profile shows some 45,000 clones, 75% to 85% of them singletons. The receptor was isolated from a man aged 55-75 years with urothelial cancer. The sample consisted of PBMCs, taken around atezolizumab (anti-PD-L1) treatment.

This chain's CDR3 is CASSPEVRVEQYF. The DNA of the CDR3 is TGCGCCAGCAGCCCGGAAGTCAGGGTCGAGCAGTACTTC. The V and J genes are TRBV5-1 and TRBJ2-7, with D tentatively TRBD1 (5 bases). CDR1 is SGHRS and CDR2 is YFSETQ in the germline V gene. This CDR3 comprises 13 residues. The V and J ends lost 4 bases and 6 bases respectively, with 14 bases between them.